This TCR beta chain comes out of a study of T cell clonality in common variable immunodeficiency. Study results and caveats: Patient heterogeneity in the CVID cohort limited correlations between repertoire features and clinical complications.

This clone was seen a handful of times. The antigen remains undetermined. The read comes to an end 3 residues before the CDR3 does, leaving the germline J gene to fill in the end. Here immunoSEQ multiplex PCR was the method, and the copy in TCRdb shows in-frame clones only, minus some. The record shows roughly 58,000 clones for this sample, with no singletons present. This CDR3 contains 15 residues. Germline V CDR1 and CDR2: LNHDA, SQIVND (reference sequence). The chain employs TRBV19 and TRBJ1-2; 8 bases fit TRBD1. Sequencing was carried out using peripheral blood mononuclear cells. This TCR was recovered from a person aged 18-70 years in good health. CDR3 DNA (partial): TGTGCCAGTAGTATGCCTAAACAGGGGGGCGATGAA. It encodes CASSMPKQGGDE. Given in full, the CDR3 is CASSMPKQGGDEYTF.